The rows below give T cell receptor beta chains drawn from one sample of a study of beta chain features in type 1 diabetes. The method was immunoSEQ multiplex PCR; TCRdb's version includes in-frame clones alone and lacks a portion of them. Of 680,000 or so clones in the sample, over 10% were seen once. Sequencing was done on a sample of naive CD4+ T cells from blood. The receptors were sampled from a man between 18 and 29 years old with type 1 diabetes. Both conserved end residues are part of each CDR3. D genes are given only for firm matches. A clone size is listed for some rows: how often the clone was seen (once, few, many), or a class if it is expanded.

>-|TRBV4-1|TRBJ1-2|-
CASSPRTESYGYTF
TGCGCCAGCAGCCCCCGGACAGAGAGCTATGGCTACACCTTC
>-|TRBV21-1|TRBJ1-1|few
CASTKRGLVQAFF
TGTGCCAGCACAAAAAGAGGGTTAGTGCAGGCTTTCTTT
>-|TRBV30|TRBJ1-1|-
CAWSRTGNTEAFF
TGTGCCTGGAGCCGGACGGGGAACACTGAAGCTTTCTTT
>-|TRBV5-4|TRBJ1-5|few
CASSLNGQPQHF
TGTGCCAGCAGCTTGAACGGTCAGCCCCAGCATTTT
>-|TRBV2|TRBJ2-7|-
CASRGISYEQYF
TGTGCCAGCAGAGGGATCTCCTACGAGCAGTACTTC
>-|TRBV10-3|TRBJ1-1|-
CAISESGGQPVNTEAFF
TGTGCCATCAGTGAGTCGGGAGGGCAGCCTGTGAACACTGAAGCTTTCTTT
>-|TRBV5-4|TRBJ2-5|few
CASSSSETQYF
TGTGCCAGCAGCTCATCGGAGACCCAGTACTTC
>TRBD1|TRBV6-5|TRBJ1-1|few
CASKGATGNTEAFF
TGTGCCAGCAAGGGGGCTACGGGGAACACTGAAGCTTTCTTT
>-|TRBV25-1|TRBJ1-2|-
CASSDNGQGSGGYTF
TGTGCCAGCAGTGATAACGGGCAGGGTTCTGGGGGCTACACCTTC
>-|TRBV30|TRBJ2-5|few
CAWRRDGTDGTQYF
TGTGCCTGGAGGAGGGACGGCACCGACGGGACCCAGTACTTC
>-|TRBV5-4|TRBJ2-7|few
CASSSGYEGREQYF
TGTGCCAGCAGCTCCGGGTACGAAGGGCGCGAGCAGTACTTC
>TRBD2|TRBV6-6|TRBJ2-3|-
CASSYGAGGSTDTQYF
TGTGCCAGCAGTTACGGAGCGGGGGGGTCCACAGATACGCAGTATTTT
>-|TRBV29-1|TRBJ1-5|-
CSVEGTANQPQHF
TGCAGCGTTGAAGGGACAGCTAATCAGCCCCAGCATTTT
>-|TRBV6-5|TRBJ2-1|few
CASSYRMVADEQFF
TGTGCCAGCAGTTATCGAATGGTTGCTGATGAGCAGTTCTTC
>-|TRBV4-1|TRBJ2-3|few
CASSQDPGLRDTQYF
TGCGCCAGCAGCCAAGATCCGGGGCTGCGAGATACGCAGTATTTT
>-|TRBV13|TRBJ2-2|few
CASSLDRPTGELFF
TGTGCCAGCAGCTTAGACAGACCCACCGGGGAGCTGTTTTTT
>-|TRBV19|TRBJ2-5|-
CASSIGIGEAQYF
TGTGCCAGTAGTATAGGAATCGGGGAGGCCCAGTACTTC
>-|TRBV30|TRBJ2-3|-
CAWSVQDRDTQYF
TGTGCCTGGAGTGTACAAGACCGTGATACGCAGTATTTT
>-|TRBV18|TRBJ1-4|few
CASSQGSEEKLFF
TGTGCCAGCTCACAGGGAAGTGAGGAAAAACTGTTTTTT
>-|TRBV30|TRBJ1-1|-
CAWSVGEYTEAFF
TGTGCCTGGAGTGTTGGGGAGTACACTGAAGCTTTCTTT
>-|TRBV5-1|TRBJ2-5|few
CASSLAGPGAQETQYF
TGCGCCAGCAGCTTGGCCGGACCAGGGGCCCAAGAGACCCAGTACTTC
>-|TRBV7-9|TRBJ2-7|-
CASSLDLMGEQYF
TGTGCCAGCAGCTTAGACCTCATGGGCGAGCAGTACTTC
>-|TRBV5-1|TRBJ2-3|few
CASSYRLEVGTDTQYF
TGCGCCAGCAGCTACCGACTAGAAGTAGGCACAGATACGCAGTATTTT
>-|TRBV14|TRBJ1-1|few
CASSQQLNTEAFF
TGTGCCAGCAGCCAACAGTTGAACACTGAAGCTTTCTTT
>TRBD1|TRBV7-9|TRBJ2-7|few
CASSYPGGRAEQYF
TGTGCCAGCAGCTACCCAGGGGGACGAGCCGAGCAGTACTTC
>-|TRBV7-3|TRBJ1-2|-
CASSLPDFYGYTF
TGTGCCAGCAGTCTTCCCGACTTCTATGGCTACACCTTC
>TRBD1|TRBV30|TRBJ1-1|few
CACQKQGTDTEAFF
TGTGCCTGCCAAAAACAGGGGACCGACACTGAAGCTTTCTTT
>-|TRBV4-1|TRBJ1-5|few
CASSQAWNQPQHF
TGCGCCAGCAGCCAAGCGTGGAATCAGCCCCAGCATTTT
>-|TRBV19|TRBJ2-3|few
CASSLRVPSTDTQYF
TGTGCCAGTAGTCTTAGAGTCCCTAGCACAGATACGCAGTATTTT
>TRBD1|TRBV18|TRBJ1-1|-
CASSPRQGTEAFF
TGTGCCAGCTCCCCCAGACAGGGAACTGAAGCTTTCTTT
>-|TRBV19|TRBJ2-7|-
CASSIVPASEQYF
TGTGCCAGTAGTATAGTACCAGCATCCGAGCAGTACTTC
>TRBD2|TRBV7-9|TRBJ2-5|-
CASIPTSAQETQYF
TGTGCCAGCATCCCGACTAGCGCACAAGAGACCCAGTACTTC
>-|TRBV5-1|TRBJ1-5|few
CASSLAGDQPQHF
TGCGCCAGCAGCTTGGCAGGGGATCAGCCCCAGCATTTT
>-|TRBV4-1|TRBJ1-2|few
CASSPKGRGANYGYTF
TGCGCCAGCAGCCCAAAGGGCAGGGGCGCAAACTATGGCTACACCTTC
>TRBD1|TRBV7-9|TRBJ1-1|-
CASSSQGTNTEAFF
TGTGCCAGCAGCTCACAGGGGACGAACACTGAAGCTTTCTTT
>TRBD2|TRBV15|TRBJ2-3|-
CATSRDGGLAGFSDTQYF
TGTGCCACCAGCAGAGATGGTGGACTAGCGGGGTTTTCAGATACGCAGTATTTT
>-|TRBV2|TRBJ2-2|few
CASSVEGTINTGELFF
TGTGCCAGCAGTGTGGAAGGGACCATAAACACCGGGGAGCTGTTTTTT
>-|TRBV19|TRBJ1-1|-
CASSTVRNTEAFF
TGTGCCAGTAGCACCGTTAGGAACACTGAAGCTTTCTTT
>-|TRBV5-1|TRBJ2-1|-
CASSMAAQTYNEQFF
TGCGCCAGCAGTATGGCAGCCCAGACCTACAATGAGCAGTTCTTC
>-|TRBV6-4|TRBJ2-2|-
CASSLRGSTGELFF
TGTGCCAGCAGTTTAAGGGGCAGCACCGGGGAGCTGTTTTTT
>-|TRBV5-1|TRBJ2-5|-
CASSLVPGGEETQYF
TGCGCCAGCAGCCTGGTCCCGGGGGGCGAAGAGACCCAGTACTTC
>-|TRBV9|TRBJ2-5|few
CASSVQGGETQYF
TGTGCCAGCAGCGTACAGGGGGGAGAGACCCAGTACTTC
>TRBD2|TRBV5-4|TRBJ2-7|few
CASSFSPSGASYEQYF
TGTGCCAGCAGCTTTTCTCCAAGCGGGGCCTCCTACGAGCAGTACTTC
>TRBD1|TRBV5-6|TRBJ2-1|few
CASSVKGTGANEQFF
TGTGCCAGCAGCGTAAAGGGGACAGGGGCCAATGAGCAGTTCTTC
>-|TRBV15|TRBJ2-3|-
CATSRPSTDTQYF
TGTGCCACCAGCAGACCATCTACAGATACGCAGTATTTT
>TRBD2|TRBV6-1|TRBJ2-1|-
CASSERLGLARNEQFF
TGTGCCAGCAGTGAAAGGTTGGGACTAGCTCGAAATGAGCAGTTCTTC
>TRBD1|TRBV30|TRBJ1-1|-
CAWSPPGTGGAAFF
TGTGCCTGGAGTCCCCCCGGGACAGGAGGGGCGGCTTTCTTT
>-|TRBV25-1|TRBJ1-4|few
CASSDRPGGEKLFF
TGTGCCAGCAGTGACCGGCCCGGGGGAGAAAAACTGTTTTTT
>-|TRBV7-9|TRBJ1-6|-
CASSQQGIVNSPLHF
TGTGCCAGCAGCCAACAGGGCATAGTTAATTCACCCCTCCACTTT
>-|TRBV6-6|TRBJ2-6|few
CASQPTGANVLTF
TGTGCCAGCCAACCGACTGGGGCCAACGTCCTGACTTTC
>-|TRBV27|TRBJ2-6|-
CASSPIGVGSGANVLTF
TGTGCCAGCAGCCCAATCGGAGTCGGATCAGGGGCCAACGTCCTGACTTTC
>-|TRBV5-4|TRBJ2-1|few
CASSAPGDAYNEQFF
TGTGCCAGCAGCGCCCCGGGGGATGCCTACAATGAGCAGTTCTTC
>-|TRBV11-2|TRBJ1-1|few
CASSTQTGNTEAFF
TGTGCCAGCAGCACCCAGACAGGGAACACTGAAGCTTTCTTT
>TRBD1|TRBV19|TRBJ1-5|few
CATRDSEISNQPQHF
TGTGCCACCCGGGACAGCGAAATTAGCAATCAGCCCCAGCATTTT
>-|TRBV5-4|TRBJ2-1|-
CASRKSTEQFF
TGTGCCAGCAGGAAGTCCACTGAGCAGTTCTTC
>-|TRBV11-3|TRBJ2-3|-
CAIFRQARTDTQYF
TGTGCCATATTTCGACAGGCACGCACAGATACGCAGTATTTT
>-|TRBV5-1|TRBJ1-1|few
CASSPDKNTEAFF
TGCGCCAGCAGCCCAGACAAGAACACTGAAGCTTTCTTT
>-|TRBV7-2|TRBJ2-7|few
CASSPSHPTGYEQYF
TGTGCCAGCAGCCCTTCACACCCAACAGGTTACGAGCAGTACTTC
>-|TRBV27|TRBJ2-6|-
CASSLGRLGGANVLTF
TGTGCCAGCAGTTTAGGCAGGCTAGGTGGGGCCAACGTCCTGACTTTC
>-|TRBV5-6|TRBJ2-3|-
CASSLAFTDTQYF
TGTGCCAGCAGCTTGGCTTTCACAGATACGCAGTATTTT